The 18 T cell receptor beta chains below all came from one sample that was sequenced in a study of CD8+CD57+ T cells in acquired aplastic anemia. TCR beta VDJ and CDR3 profiles were obtained from a genomic DNA template. TCRdb reprocessed the reads with MiXCR, giving one entry per CDR3 protein. The table has around 170,000 distinct CDR3 sequences, under 75% seen once. Material: sorted CD4+, CD8+, or CD8+CD57+ T cells (not recorded which) from PBMCs. Receptors were obtained from a human donor in good health.

The V gene is TRBV7-2, the J gene TRBJ2-1; D ambiguous. This CDR3 region has 13 residues. With 5 bases removed from V and 5 bases from J, the gap between germline ends came to 10 bases. CDR1 and CDR2 from the germline V gene are SGHTA and FQGNSA. The CDR3 here is CASSIGPHNEQFF. CDR3 DNA: TGTGCCAGCAGCATCGGACCACACAATGAGCAGTTCTTC.

This clonotype was observed many times. This chain joins TRBV6-6 and TRBJ2-7; D gene uncertain. Germline CDR1 MNHNY, CDR2 SVGAGI (reference sequence). This CDR3 is built from 13 residues. V was clipped by 4 bases and J by 2 bases, with 9 bases between them. The CDR3 loop reads CASSFTEAYEQYF. CDR3 bases: TGTGCCAGCAGTTTTACCGAAGCCTACGAGCAGTACTTC.

The chain links TRBV10-3 to TRBJ1-2; D not resolved. Trimming removed 2 bases at V and 6 bases at J, with 10 bases between. Germline V gives CDR1 ENHRY, CDR2 SYGVKD. The CDR3 is made up of 13 amino acids. The CDR3 coding sequence is TGTGCCATCAGTGAGGCCAGCCTGGATGGCTACACCTTC. This codes for CAISEASLDGYTF.

The chain has TRBV10-3 and TRBJ1-6, with a tentative D call TRBD1 (5 bases). The CDR3 length is 14 residues. Between the trimmed V and J ends, which lost 2 bases and 8 bases, there was a span of 10 bases. From germline, CDR1 is ENHRY and CDR2 SYGVKD. Here the CDR3 DNA reads TGTGCCATCAGTGAGAGGCAGGGCGATTCACCCCTCCACTTT. It codes for CAISERQGDSPLHF.

This clonotype was seen repeatedly, ten times or more. The V and J genes are TRBV6-2 or TRBV6-3 and TRBJ2-7; 8 bases match TRBD1. Germline V CDR1 and CDR2: MNHEY, SVGEGT. Unmatched junction bases numbered 9, after V lost 0 bases and J lost 5 bases. The CDR3 consists of 16 residues. The CDR3 sequence is CASSYSGATGADEQYF. CDR3 sequence (DNA): TGTGCCAGCAGTTACTCGGGGGCGACAGGGGCGGACGAGCAGTACTTC.

The sample holds a few counts of this clonotype. This chain uses TRBV3-1 with TRBJ1-3, with D unresolved. The CDR3 spans 17 residues. V was clipped by 0 bases and J by 0 bases, with 12 bases between them. CDR1 LGHDT and CDR2 YNNKEL come from the germline V gene (reference sequence). CDR3 amino acids: CASSQELVLSSGNTIYF. For the CDR3, the DNA is TGTGCCAGCAGCCAAGAACTAGTCCTGTCCTCTGGAAACACCATATATTTT.

V usage is TRBV11-2 and J usage is TRBJ2-3, with TRBD2 matching over 13 bases. The CDR3 spans 17 residues. J gave up 2 bases and V 5 bases, and 7 bases lay outside the gene matches. Germline values: CDR1 SGHAT, CDR2 FQNNGV. CDR3 nucleotide sequence: TGTGCCAGCAGCCCCCGACTAGCGGGGGGATCCACAGATACGCAGTATTTT. Residues: CASSPRLAGGSTDTQYF.

This clonotype occurred many times. The CDR3 DNA sequence: TGTGCCAGCAGATACACGGCGGCGGTCCAAGAGACCCAGTACTTC. Protein product: CASRYTAAVQETQYF. The J gene is TRBJ2-5, the V gene TRBV28; no clear D gene. CDR1 MDHEN and CDR2 SYDVKM come from the germline V gene. The V end lost 6 bases, the J end lost 1 base, and 15 bases lay between the germline ends. This CDR3 comprises 15 residues. The variable domain in full, completed from reference TRBV28 and TRBJ2-5, reads DVKVTQSSRYLVKRTGEKVFLECVQDMDHENMFWYRQDPGLGLRLIYFSYDVKMKEKGDIPEGYSVSREKKERFSLILESASTNQTSMYLCASRYTAAVQETQYFGPGTRLLVL.

The V and J genes are TRBV20-1 and TRBJ2-7; 10 nucleotides agree with TRBD2. The CDR3 extends over 17 amino acids. Per germline, CDR1 DFQATT and CDR2 SNEGSKA (reference sequence). After removal of 0 bases from V and 6 bases from J, the junction contained 14 bases not matched to a gene. DNA for the CDR3: TGCAGTGCTAGAGATGAGGTTGGCGTGTGGACTAGCGGCGAGCAGTACTTC. Encoded protein: CSARDEVGVWTSGEQYF.

This clonotype appeared a few times. This sequence joins TRBV20-1 and TRBJ2-7; D is unresolved. The CDR3 totals 13 residues. V lost 3 bases and J 0 bases, leaving 9 bases between the germline ends. Germline lookup yields CDR1 DFQATT and CDR2 SNEGSKA (reference sequence). The CDR3 DNA follows: TGCAGTGCTAGTTGGGCAGCCTCCTACGAGCAGTACTTC. Protein: CSASWAASYEQYF.

This chain connects TRBV19 to TRBJ1-4, with 9 bases aligning to TRBD1. The germline V gene encodes CDR1 LNHDA and CDR2 SQIVND (reference sequence). The CDR3 covers 13 residues. V lost 7 bases to trimming and J lost 8 bases; unmatched junction nucleotides: 5. The CDR3 DNA follows: TGTGCCAGTAACAGGGGGCGCGACGAAAAACTGTTTTTT. Translating gives CASNRGRDEKLFF.

The J gene is TRBJ2-2, the V gene TRBV29-1; 12 bases match TRBD1. Germline CDR1 reads SQVTM; CDR2 reads ANQGSEA. The CDR3 loop spans 13 amino acids. V trimming: 6 bases; J trimming: 5 bases; junction bases outside the gene matches: 1. The CDR3 protein is CSVGQGATGELFF. The CDR3 DNA follows: TGCAGCGTGGGACAGGGGGCAACCGGGGAGCTGTTTTTT.

This clonotype showed up many times. The gene calls are TRBV4-1 and TRBJ2-7; D not certain. Germline CDR1 MGHRA, CDR2 YSYEKL. The germline V and J ends were trimmed by 0 bases and 0 bases, with 9 bases remaining between them. The CDR3 is 15 residues long. CDR3 in amino acids: CASSQDFGVSYEQYF. CDR3 bases: TGCGCCAGCAGCCAAGATTTTGGGGTCTCCTACGAGCAGTACTTC.

Regarding this clonotype: At one boundary the junction diverges from the germline segment, which might be a read error. This chain connects TRBV7-7 to TRBJ2-7, with 7 bases matching TRBD1. Germline CDR1 SSHAT, CDR2 FNYEAQ (reference sequence). The CDR3 is made up of 14 amino acids. The CDR3 reads CASSLGGASHEQYF. As DNA, the CDR3 is TGTGCTAGCAGCTTAGGGGGCGCGTCCCACGAGCAGTACTTC.

There are many counts of this clonotype. The rearrangement uses TRBV5-6 and TRBJ1-2; no clear D. This CDR3 is built from 14 residues. Trimming removed 3 bases from V and 9 bases from J, with 18 bases in between. Germline-derived CDR1 and CDR2 are SGHDT and YYEEEE. Here the CDR3 DNA reads TGTGCCAGCAGCTCACCCCCGCCGAACGTCCGCTACACCTTC. Protein: CASSSPPPNVRYTF.

The chain carries TRBV10-1 and TRBJ1-2; D unclear. V was clipped by 3 bases and J by 4 bases, with 9 bases between them. Germline CDR1 reads WNHNN; CDR2 reads SYGVQD (reference sequence). The CDR3 covers 13 residues. For the CDR3, the DNA is TGCGCCAGCAGTGAAAATCCGACCTATGGCTACACCTTC. It is translated as CASSENPTYGYTF.

This clonotype was seen only once. The chain joins TRBV29-1 to TRBJ2-1, with 9 nucleotides matching TRBD2. Germline lookup yields CDR1 SQVTM and CDR2 ANQGSEA. V was clipped by 3 bases and J by 2 bases; unmatched bases: 2. CDR3 length: 14 amino acids. This chain's CDR3 is CSVERLAAYNEQFF. The DNA of the CDR3 is TGCAGCGTTGAGAGACTAGCGGCCTACAATGAGCAGTTCTTC.

The CDR3 nucleotides read TGCAGTGCTAGCGGGACAGGGGGGCAAGAGACCCAGTACTTC. It encodes CSASGTGGQETQYF. The chain carries TRBV20-1 and TRBJ2-5; 11 positions agree with TRBD1. The V segment lost 3 bases and the J segment 2 bases; nucleotides outside the gene matches: 2. This CDR3 has 14 amino acids. Germline CDR1 and CDR2: DFQATT and SNEGSKA (reference sequence).